The 11 T cell receptor beta chains presented below share a single source sample, sequenced in a study of CD4 T cells in relation to SARS-CoV-2 and coronaviruses. Unexposed donor CD4+ T cells date from 2011-2018, before the COVID-19 pandemic. The cells were cultured for under twelve days before CD4+ T cells were isolated. The table came from immunoSEQ multiplex PCR; TCRdb's copy has only in-frame clones and leaves some out. The table lists some 30,000 clones, about 75% of them singletons. The antigens for these receptors are not known. Sample: CD4+ T cells from PBMCs, cultured in vitro. The source is a human donor in good health.

The gene calls are TRBV5-5 and TRBJ2-1; no clear D. From germline, CDR1 is SGHKS and CDR2 YYEKEE (reference sequence). Deletions cut 4 bases from V and 0 bases from J, with 11 bases between. The CDR3 loop spans 15 amino acids. CDR3 amino acids: CASSLTVSSYNEQFF. The CDR3 nucleotides are TGTGCCAGCAGCCTAACTGTGAGCTCCTACAATGAGCAGTTCTTC.

The CDR3: CASRGGLGYNEQFF. Written as DNA, the CDR3 is TGTGCCAGCCGCGGGGGACTAGGGTATAATGAGCAGTTCTTC. The chain has TRBV6-5 and TRBJ2-1; the match to TRBD2 covers 8 bases. This CDR3 region has 14 residues. The ends lost 8 bases at V and 7 bases at J; junction bases unmatched: 10. Germline loops: CDR1 MNHEY, CDR2 SVGAGI.

The chain recombines TRBV7-8 with TRBJ1-3; a possible D gene is TRBD1 (5 bases). CDR3 length: 14 amino acids. Germline CDR1 and CDR2: SGHVS and FQNEAQ. Trimming took off 3 bases at V and 1 base at J, with 7 bases between the two ends. The DNA for the CDR3 is TGTGCCAGCAGCTTCGGGGGATCTGGAAACACCATATATTTT. The encoded protein is CASSFGGSGNTIYF. Together with reference TRBV7-8 and TRBJ1-3, the CDR3 gives the full variable domain: GAGVSQSPRYKVAKRGQDVALRCDPISGHVSLFWYQQALGQGPEFLTYFQNEAQLDKSGLPSDRFFAERPEGSVSTLKIQRTQQEDSAVYLCASSFGGSGNTIYFGEGSWLTVV.

The chain has TRBV6-1 and TRBJ1-1, with D possibly being TRBD1 (6 bases). Trimming removed 2 bases at V and 5 bases at J, with 15 bases between. CDR3 length: 15 residues. CDR1 is MNHNS, CDR2 SASEGT, per germline. CDR3 residues: CASSEWGAGHTEAFF. DNA for the CDR3: TGTGCCAGCAGTGAATGGGGGGCGGGACATACTGAAGCTTTCTTT.

The chain employs TRBV2 and TRBJ2-7; possible D gene TRBD2, 7 bases. The germline V and J ends were trimmed by 8 bases and 2 bases, with 16 bases remaining between them. The length of the CDR3 is 14 residues. Germline-derived CDR1 and CDR2 are SNHLY and FYNNEI. CDR3 nucleotide sequence: TGTGCCAGCGGGGGGGGGCGGGAGCCCTACGAGCAGTACTTC. Translated: CASGGGREPYEQYF.

J is TRBJ1-1 and V is TRBV7-3; D is possibly TRBD1 (6 bases). Trimming stripped 2 bases from V and 4 bases from J, with 8 bases between. The CDR3 covers 13 residues. From germline, CDR1 is SGHTA and CDR2 FQGTGA. This CDR3 reads CASSLGGPTEAFF. CDR3 DNA: TGTGCCAGCAGCTTAGGGGGGCCCACTGAAGCTTTCTTT.

The rearrangement uses TRBV6-5 and TRBJ2-3, with 11 bases lining up with TRBD2. V was clipped by 9 bases and J by 2 bases; unmatched bases: 7. The CDR3 covers 15 residues. The germline V gene encodes CDR1 MNHEY and CDR2 SVGAGI. For the CDR3, the DNA is TGTGCCAGTAGAGGGACTAGCGGTCCCACAGATACGCAGTATTTT. It encodes CASRGTSGPTDTQYF.

The chain combines TRBV27 with TRBJ2-6; 10 nucleotides match TRBD2. Germline loops: CDR1 MNHEY, CDR2 SMNVEV (reference sequence). This CDR3 is 18 amino acids long. V lost 5 bases to trimming and J lost 0 bases; unmatched junction nucleotides: 7. The CDR3 reads CASSAASGSGSGANVLTF. CDR3 bases: TGTGCCAGCAGTGCAGCTAGCGGGAGTGGCTCTGGGGCCAACGTCCTGACTTTC.

V is TRBV4-1 and J is TRBJ1-1; tentative D call: TRBD1 (5 bases). V gave up 4 bases and J gave up 5 bases, with 14 bases separating them. CDR1 is MGHRA, CDR2 YSYEKL, per germline. CDR3 size: 14 residues. The chain's CDR3 is CASSPWGGETEAFF. The DNA for the CDR3 is TGCGCCAGCAGCCCCTGGGGGGGGGAAACTGAAGCTTTCTTT.

This sequence joins TRBV5-1 and TRBJ2-3, with D maybe TRBD2 (6 bases). The ends were cut back, 5 bases at V and 3 bases at J, with 13 bases in the middle. This CDR3 region has 14 residues. Germline CDR1 and CDR2: SGHRS and YFSETQ. CDR3 residues: CASSRDWETDTQYF. The CDR3 region has the DNA TGCGCCAGCAGTAGGGACTGGGAGACAGATACGCAGTATTTT.

This sequence joins TRBV7-9 and TRBJ2-3; D is tentatively TRBD1 or TRBD2 (5 bases each). V dropped 5 bases and J dropped 1 base, with 10 bases sitting between them. Germline values: CDR1 SEHNR, CDR2 FQNEAQ (reference sequence). This CDR3 contains 14 residues. The CDR3 reads CASSPLGGTDTQYF. For the CDR3, the DNA is TGTGCCAGCAGCCCCCTGGGGGGCACAGATACGCAGTATTTT.